Below are 32 T cell receptor beta chains sequenced from a single sample in a study of neoadjuvant anti-PD-1 for oral cavity cancer. This table comes from immunoSEQ multiplex PCR, and its TCRdb copy is limited to in-frame clones, with some not included. The sample lists 9,000 to 13,000 clones; roughly half were seen once. Source: tumor tissue, taken before nivolumab (anti-PD-1) treatment. Receptors originate from a person between 40 and 85 years old with oral cavity squamous cell carcinoma.

J is TRBJ2-1 and V is TRBV9; TRBD1 matches at 8 bases. Germline CDR1 reads SGDLS; CDR2 reads YYNGEE. The CDR3 is 15 residues long. J was trimmed by 6 bases and V by 3 bases; bases with no gene match: 8. DNA of the CDR3: TGTGCCAGCAGCGCTTCGGGACAGGCGGGCAATGAGCAGTTCTTC. Encoded protein: CASSASGQAGNEQFF.

V usage is TRBV6-1 and J usage is TRBJ2-7; maybe TRBD2 (5 bases). This CDR3 is built from 12 residues. Germline V gene sequence: CDR1 MNHNS, CDR2 SASEGT. V lost 1 base, J lost 4 bases, and 5 bases lay in between. CDR3 loop: CASSEGGYEQYF. CDR3 coding DNA: TGTGCCAGCAGTGAAGGCGGGTACGAGCAGTACTTC.

This clone was observed a few times. The genes are TRBV5-1 and TRBJ2-7; D is unresolved. This CDR3 is 16 amino acids long. With 0 bases removed from V and 0 bases from J, the gap between germline ends came to 13 bases. CDR1 SGHRS and CDR2 YFSETQ come from the germline V gene. Here the CDR3 DNA reads TGCGCCAGCAGCTTGGTCCTGGGCTTGAGCTCCTACGAGCAGTACTTC. It codes for CASSLVLGLSSYEQYF.

This rearrangement joins TRBV9 to TRBJ2-1; 11 bases agree with TRBD2. CDR1 is SGDLS, CDR2 YYNGEE, per germline. This CDR3 comprises 16 residues. The J segment lost 7 bases and the V segment lost 4 bases, leaving 10 bases of the junction unmatched. The chain's CDR3 is CASSPSPRLAGNEQFF. The DNA of the CDR3 is TGTGCCAGCAGCCCCTCTCCCCGACTAGCGGGGAATGAGCAGTTCTTC. Variable domain in full (rest from reference TRBV9 and TRBJ2-1): DSGVTQTPKHLITATGQRVTLRCSPRSGDLSVYWYQQSLDQGLQFLIQYYNGEERAKGNILERFSAQQFPDLHSELNLSSLELGDSALYFCASSPSPRLAGNEQFFGPGTRLTVL.

By frequency in the sample, this clone is medium-sized. This chain joins TRBV7-2 and TRBJ2-7; TRBD1 matches 7 bases. The CDR3 is 15 residues long. The ends lost 5 bases at V and 3 bases at J; junction bases unmatched: 10. CDR1 and CDR2 (germline): SGHTA, FQGNSA. Written as DNA, the CDR3 is TGTGCCAGCAGCCAGGACAGGTCTCCGCTCTACGAGCAGTACTTC. As protein: CASSQDRSPLYEQYF.

The chain uses TRBV19 and TRBJ2-7; 11 bases are shared with TRBD2. CDR1 LNHDA and CDR2 SQIVND come from the germline V gene (reference sequence). This CDR3 has 14 amino acids. The ends lost 5 bases at V and 4 bases at J; junction bases unmatched: 4. The CDR3 here is CASSQGLAAYEQYF. The DNA for the CDR3 is TGTGCCAGTAGTCAGGGACTAGCGGCTTACGAGCAGTACTTC.

The V call is TRBV10-3, the J call TRBJ2-1; a weak D match, TRBD1 (5 bases). V lost 0 bases, J lost 3 bases, and 15 bases lay in between. The CDR3 totals 17 residues. Germline lookup yields CDR1 ENHRY and CDR2 SYGVKD. CDR3 sequence: CAISESIQDTNYNEQFF. DNA for the CDR3: TGTGCCATCAGTGAGTCAATACAGGACACTAACTACAATGAGCAGTTCTTC.

J is TRBJ1-5 and V is TRBV27; a weak D match, TRBD1 (5 bases). V was clipped by 6 bases and J by 3 bases, with 21 bases between them. Germline CDR1 reads MNHEY; CDR2 reads SMNVEV (reference sequence). The CDR3 is 17 amino acids. CDR3: CASRRVWGGIDNQPQHF. The CDR3 bases are TGTGCCAGCAGGCGAGTATGGGGCGGGATCGACAATCAGCCCCAGCATTTT.

The V call is TRBV5-1, the J call TRBJ1-6, with a possible D match to TRBD1 (6 bases). Germline V gene sequence: CDR1 SGHRS, CDR2 YFSETQ. This CDR3 has 15 amino acids. Trimming left V 2 bases short and J 9 bases short, with 15 bases between. In DNA form, the CDR3 reads TGCGCCAGCAGCTTTGGGGGGGGGCGCGGTTCACCCCTCCACTTT. This gives the protein CASSFGGGRGSPLHF.

The chain links TRBV5-1 to TRBJ1-5; 8 nucleotides line up with TRBD1. CDR1 and CDR2 from the germline V gene are SGHRS and YFSETQ. With V trimmed by 0 bases and J by 6 bases, 11 bases remained unmatched. The CDR3 covers 17 residues. The CDR3 DNA reads as TGCGCCAGCAGCTTGGAACCCGGGACAGGATACGGTCAGCCCCAGCATTTT. Protein: CASSLEPGTGYGQPQHF.

The rearrangement uses TRBV5-1 and TRBJ2-5, with 7 nucleotides matching TRBD1. V lost 4 bases to trimming and J lost 5 bases; unmatched junction nucleotides: 11. CDR3 length: 15 amino acids. CDR1 and CDR2 from the germline V gene are SGHRS and YFSETQ. The CDR3 bases are TGCGCCAGCAGCCCCGGGGACAGCCAAGGGGAGACCCAGTACTTC. Its protein product is CASSPGDSQGETQYF.

Sample share makes this clone medium-sized (0.01 to 0.1%). V is TRBV27 and J is TRBJ2-7; the match to TRBD1 covers 8 bases. Germline V gene sequence: CDR1 MNHEY, CDR2 SMNVEV (reference sequence). The CDR3 extends over 15 amino acids. J lost 5 bases, V lost 4 bases, and 10 bases had no gene match. In nucleotides, the CDR3 is TGTGCCAGCAGTTCCCAGGGGGCCCCCTACGACGAGCAGTACTTC. The encoded protein is CASSSQGAPYDEQYF.

The genes are TRBV14 and TRBJ2-3; 7 bases agree with TRBD1. Germline CDR1 reads SGHDN; CDR2 reads FVKESK. The CDR3 has 17 residues. The V and J ends lost 4 bases and 3 bases, in that order; junction bases with no gene match: 13. The CDR3 protein is CASSPPLRGRRTDTQYF. In nucleotides, the CDR3 is TGTGCCAGCAGCCCCCCCTTAAGGGGGCGCAGGACAGATACGCAGTATTTT.

The V call is TRBV25-1, the J call TRBJ2-7, with TRBD1 as a possible D gene (5 bases). Per germline, CDR1 MGHDK and CDR2 SYGVNS. CDR3 length: 16 amino acids. Trimming left V 1 base short and J 6 bases short, with 19 bases between. The CDR3 here is CASSEWSLREVVEQYF. In nucleotides, the CDR3 is TGTGCCAGCAGTGAATGGTCCCTCAGGGAAGTGGTCGAGCAGTACTTC.

The chain recombines TRBV7-8 with TRBJ1-4; D is perhaps TRBD1 (5 bases). The CDR3 extends over 15 amino acids. Between the trimmed V and J ends, which lost 6 bases and 5 bases, there was a span of 16 bases. Germline V CDR1 and CDR2: SGHVS, FQNEAQ. The CDR3 bases are TGTGCCAGCAGTTGGGACCCGCGAGGCAATGAAAAACTGTTTTTT. Amino acid sequence: CASSWDPRGNEKLFF.

The chain uses TRBV5-4 and TRBJ2-1, with TRBD1 matching over 8 bases. With 0 bases clipped from V and 6 bases from J, the junction kept 8 bases outside the gene matches. Germline loops: CDR1 SGHNT, CDR2 YYREEE (reference sequence). The CDR3 runs 16 residues. CDR3 sequence reads: CASSLAPGQATNEQFF. DNA for the CDR3: TGTGCCAGCAGCTTGGCCCCGGGACAGGCTACCAATGAGCAGTTCTTC.

The chain employs TRBV25-1 and TRBJ1-2, with 10 nucleotides matching TRBD1. This CDR3 spans 13 amino acids. V lost 7 bases to trimming and J lost 8 bases; unmatched junction nucleotides: 7. Per germline, CDR1 MGHDK and CDR2 SYGVNS. Written as DNA, the CDR3 is TGTGCCAGCACCCGCGGGACAGGGGACGGCTACACCTTC. This sequence encodes CASTRGTGDGYTF.

The table lists this clone with a count of one. V usage is TRBV4-3 and J usage is TRBJ1-1; D remains unclear. Per the germline V gene, CDR1 is LGHNA and CDR2 is YSLEER. The germline V and J ends were trimmed by 0 bases and 2 bases, with 10 bases remaining between them. The CDR3 runs 15 residues. The CDR3 loop is CASSQEQRRNTEAFF. The CDR3 nucleotides are TGCGCCAGCAGCCAAGAGCAGCGCAGAAACACTGAAGCTTTCTTT.

This sequence joins TRBV28 and TRBJ1-5; D gene uncertain. V shed 2 bases and J shed 0 bases, with 5 bases lying between them. The germline CDR1 and CDR2 sequences are MDHEN and SYDVKM. CDR3 length equals 14 residues. The CDR3 DNA sequence: TGTGCCAGCAGTTTACCAGCTAGCAATCAGCCCCAGCATTTT. It encodes CASSLPASNQPQHF.

This clone was seen only a few times. The chain links TRBV5-1 to TRBJ2-7, with D perhaps matching TRBD2 (7 bases). Trimming stripped 3 bases from V and 5 bases from J, with 18 bases between. CDR3 length: 15 residues. Germline V gives CDR1 SGHRS, CDR2 YFSETQ. The CDR3 DNA reads TGCGCCAGCAGCTGGGGGGGACAAAGTGCTAACGAGCAGTACTTC. Its protein is CASSWGGQSANEQYF. The full variable domain, in which reference TRBV5-1 and TRBJ2-7 provide the parts outside the CDR3, is KAGVTQTPRYLIKTRGQQVTLSCSPISGHRSVSWYQQTPGQGLQFLFEYFSETQRNKGNFPGRFSGRQFSNSRSEMNVSTLELGDSALYLCASSWGGQSANEQYFGPGTRLTVT.

The V and J genes are TRBV5-1 and TRBJ2-7; possibly TRBD2 for D (6 bases). Germline V lookup: CDR1 SGHRS, CDR2 YFSETQ. The CDR3 loop spans 15 amino acids. Trimming removed 0 bases at V and 0 bases at J, with 10 bases between. The CDR3 is CASSLAAGLSYEQYF. CDR3 nucleotides: TGCGCCAGCAGCTTGGCCGCGGGGCTCTCCTACGAGCAGTACTTC.

In its sample, this clone was seen a few times. The chain recombines TRBV7-9 with TRBJ2-3; the D gene is possibly TRBD2 (6 bases). Trimming left V 5 bases short and J 0 bases short, with 9 bases between. Germline CDR1 reads SEHNR; CDR2 reads FQNEAQ (reference sequence). This CDR3 spans 14 amino acids. CDR3 in amino acids: CASSPGGSTDTQYF. The CDR3 nucleotides read TGTGCCAGCAGCCCAGGAGGGAGCACAGATACGCAGTATTTT. Combining the CDR3 with reference TRBV7-9 and TRBJ2-3 gives the whole variable domain DTGVSQNPRHKITKRGQNVTFRCDPISEHNRLYWYRQTLGQGPEFLTYFQNEAQLEKSRLLSDRFSAERPKGSFSTLEIQRTEQGDSAMYLCASSPGGSTDTQYFGPGTRLTVL.

J is TRBJ1-2 and V is TRBV6-5; D is uncertain. The CDR3 covers 13 residues. Trimming removed 0 bases from V and 3 bases from J, with 5 bases in between. The germline gives CDR1 MNHEY, CDR2 SVGAGI. The CDR3 here is CASSYSGYYGYTF. The CDR3 DNA follows: TGTGCCAGCAGTTACTCAGGGTACTATGGCTACACCTTC.

The chain is built from TRBV10-1 and TRBJ1-2; D is unclear. Germline CDR1 is WNHNN and CDR2 is SYGVQD (reference sequence). V was clipped by 4 bases and J by 2 bases, with 20 bases between them. The CDR3 spans 17 residues. Here the CDR3 reads CASSAPSQGSRNYGYTF. The CDR3 region has the DNA TGCGCCAGCAGTGCACCCTCCCAAGGGAGTAGGAACTATGGCTACACCTTC.

This chain uses TRBV7-2 with TRBJ1-6, with 7 bases matching TRBD1. V gave up 6 bases and J gave up 4 bases; unmatched junction bases: 3. The CDR3 spans 14 residues. Per the germline V gene, CDR1 is SGHTA and CDR2 is FQGNSA. The CDR3: CASSKGQYNSPLHF. The CDR3, as DNA: TGTGCCAGCAGTAAGGGACAGTATAATTCACCCCTCCACTTT.

This clone is classed as large (0.1 to 1%). This chain joins TRBV15 and TRBJ2-6; perhaps TRBD1 as D (5 bases). Germline CDR1 reads LNHNV; CDR2 reads YYDKDF (reference sequence). The V end was cut by 0 bases, the J end by 2 bases, with 5 bases between. The CDR3 is made up of 15 amino acids. The CDR3 nucleotides read TGTGCCACCAGCAGAGACAGGGCTGGGGCCAACGTCCTGACTTTC. It is translated as CATSRDRAGANVLTF.

This clone was detected a few times. The chain couples TRBV5-5 to TRBJ2-5; 8 bases match TRBD1. CDR3 length: 19 residues. With 3 bases clipped from V and 1 base from J, the junction kept 17 bases outside the gene matches. Germline V lookup: CDR1 SGHKS, CDR2 YYEKEE (reference sequence). In nucleotides, the CDR3 is TGTGCCAGCAGCTCCCCCTCGATGGTCAGGGGGCTCGGCCAAGAGACCCAGTACTTC. This encodes CASSSPSMVRGLGQETQYF.

This clone was observed a few times. The chain recombines TRBV15 with TRBJ1-6, with a possible D match to TRBD1 (5 bases). The germline CDR1 and CDR2 sequences are LNHNV and YYDKDF (reference sequence). With 9 bases removed from V and 5 bases from J, the gap between germline ends came to 8 bases. CDR3 length: 12 residues. The CDR3 nucleotides are TGTGCCACGGGACGGGATAATTCACCCCTCCACTTT. Translated, it gives CATGRDNSPLHF. Drawing the rest from reference TRBV15 and TRBJ1-6, the complete variable domain is DAMVIQNPRYQVTQFGKPVTLSCSQTLNHNVMYWYQQKSSQAPKLLFHYYDKDFNNEADTPDNFQSRRPNTSFCFLDIRSPGLGDTAMYLCATGRDNSPLHFGNGTRLTVT.

This clone occurred once. The rearrangement joins TRBV2 to TRBJ2-3; 9 bases map to TRBD2. Per the germline V gene, CDR1 is SNHLY and CDR2 is FYNNEI. The CDR3 consists of 15 residues. After removal of 8 bases from V and 1 base from J, the junction contained 7 bases not matched to a gene. As DNA, the CDR3 is TGTGCCAGCGAGAGACTAGCGGTGCGCACAGATACGCAGTATTTT. Translated: CASERLAVRTDTQYF.

This clone was counted a few times. V and J are TRBV7-2 and TRBJ1-2; 9 bases line up with TRBD1. This CDR3 spans 14 amino acids. The germline gives CDR1 SGHTA, CDR2 FQGNSA. Trimming took 5 bases from V and 4 from J; bases not matched to a gene: 5. CDR3 amino acids: CASSTKTGGYGYTF. As DNA, the CDR3 is TGTGCCAGCAGCACAAAGACAGGGGGCTATGGCTACACCTTC.

The chain joins TRBV19 to TRBJ2-7; perhaps TRBD1 as D (5 bases). In germline, CDR1 is LNHDA, CDR2 SQIVND (reference sequence). V lost 4 bases and J lost 0, with 7 bases in between. CDR3 size: 13 residues. This CDR3 reads CASSKTVSYEQYF. CDR3 coding DNA: TGTGCCAGTAGTAAGACAGTCTCCTACGAGCAGTACTTC.

The V and J genes are TRBV10-1 and TRBJ2-1, with TRBD2 matching over 14 bases. There are 19 residues in the CDR3. CDR1 and CDR2 (germline): WNHNN, SYGVQD (reference sequence). V trimming: 6 bases; J trimming: 4 bases; junction bases outside the gene matches: 14. The CDR3 nucleotides are TGCGCCAGCAGCTCTCGACTAGCGGGGGGGCGATCAGGATACAATGAGCAGTTCTTC. This encodes CASSSRLAGGRSGYNEQFF.